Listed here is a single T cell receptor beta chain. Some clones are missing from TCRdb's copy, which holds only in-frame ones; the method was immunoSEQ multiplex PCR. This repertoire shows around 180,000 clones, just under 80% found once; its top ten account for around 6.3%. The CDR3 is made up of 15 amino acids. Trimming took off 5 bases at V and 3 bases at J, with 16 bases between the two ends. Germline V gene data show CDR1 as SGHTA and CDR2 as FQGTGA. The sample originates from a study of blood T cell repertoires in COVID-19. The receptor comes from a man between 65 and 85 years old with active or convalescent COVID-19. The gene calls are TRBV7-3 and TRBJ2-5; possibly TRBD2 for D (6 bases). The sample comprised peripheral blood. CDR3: CASSPGGEDKETQYF. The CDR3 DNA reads TGTGCCAGCAGCCCGGGTGGGGAGGATAAAGAGACCCAGTACTTC.